This T cell receptor (beta chain) was sequenced for a study of beta chain features in type 1 diabetes. Trimming cost V 4 bases and J 5 bases; bases outside gene matches: 11. CDR1 is SGHRS, CDR2 YFSETQ, per germline. The CDR3 consists of 16 residues. Comments on this clone: Its target is not known.

Findings and caveats of the study: All four CD4+ subsets of Type 1 diabetes patients contained TCRB CDR3s that were moderately but significantly shorter. PCR, the amplification step, might favor shorter templates, equally in patients and controls.

Sequenced material consisted of expressed TCRB transcripts (all of the isolated RNA was reverse transcribed). Method: immunoSEQ multiplex PCR; TCRdb's copy keeps in-frame clones and lacks some. The profile shows about 230,000 clones, 9.6% of them singletons. Once sorted, every population was more than 95% pure. The chain joins TRBV5-1 to TRBJ2-3; 9 nucleotides line up with TRBD2. This clonotype was obtained from a woman younger than 35 in good health. The sample taken for sequencing was naive CD4+ T cells from blood. The CDR3 DNA sequence: TGCGCCAGCAGCCCCCCTGGCGGGGGGGCGGAAGATACGCAGTATTTT. Translating it yields CASSPPGGGAEDTQYF.